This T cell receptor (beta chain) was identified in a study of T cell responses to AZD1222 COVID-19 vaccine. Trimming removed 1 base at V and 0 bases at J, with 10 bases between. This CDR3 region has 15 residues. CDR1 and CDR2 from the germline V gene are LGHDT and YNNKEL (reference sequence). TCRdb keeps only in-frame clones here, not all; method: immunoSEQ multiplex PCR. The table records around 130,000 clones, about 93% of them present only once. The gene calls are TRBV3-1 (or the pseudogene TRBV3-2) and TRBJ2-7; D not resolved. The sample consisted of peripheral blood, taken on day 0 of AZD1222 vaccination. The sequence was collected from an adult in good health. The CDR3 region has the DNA TGTGCCAGCAGCCAAGTTGGCCGTAGCTCCTACGAGCAGTACTTC. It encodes CASSQVGRSSYEQYF.